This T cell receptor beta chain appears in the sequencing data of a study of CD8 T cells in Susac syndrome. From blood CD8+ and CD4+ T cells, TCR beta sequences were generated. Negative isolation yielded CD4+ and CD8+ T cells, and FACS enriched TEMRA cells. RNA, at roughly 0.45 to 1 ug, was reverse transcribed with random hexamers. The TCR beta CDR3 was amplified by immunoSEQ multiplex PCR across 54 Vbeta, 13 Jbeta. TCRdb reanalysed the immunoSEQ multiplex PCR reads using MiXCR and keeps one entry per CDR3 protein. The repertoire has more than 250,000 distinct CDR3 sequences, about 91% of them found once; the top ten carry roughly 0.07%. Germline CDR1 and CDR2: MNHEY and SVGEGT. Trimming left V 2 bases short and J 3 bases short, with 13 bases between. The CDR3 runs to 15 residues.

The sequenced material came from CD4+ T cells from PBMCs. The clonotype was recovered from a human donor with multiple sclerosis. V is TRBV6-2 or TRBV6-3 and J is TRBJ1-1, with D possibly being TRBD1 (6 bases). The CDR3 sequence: CASSYADRRDTEAFF. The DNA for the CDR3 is TGTGCCAGCAGTTACGCCGACAGGCGGGACACTGAAGCTTTCTTT.